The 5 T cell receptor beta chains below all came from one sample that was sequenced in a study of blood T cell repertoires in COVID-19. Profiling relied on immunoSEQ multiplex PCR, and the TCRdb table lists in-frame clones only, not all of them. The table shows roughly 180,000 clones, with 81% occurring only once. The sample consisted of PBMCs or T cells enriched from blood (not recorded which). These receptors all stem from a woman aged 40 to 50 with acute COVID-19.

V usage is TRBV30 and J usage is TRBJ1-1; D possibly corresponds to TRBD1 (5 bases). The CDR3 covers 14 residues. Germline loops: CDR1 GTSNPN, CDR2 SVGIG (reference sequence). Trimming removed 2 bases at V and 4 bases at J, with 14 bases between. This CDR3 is CAWSSAGGGTEAFF. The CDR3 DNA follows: TGTGCCTGGAGTTCAGCGGGGGGAGGCACTGAAGCTTTCTTT.

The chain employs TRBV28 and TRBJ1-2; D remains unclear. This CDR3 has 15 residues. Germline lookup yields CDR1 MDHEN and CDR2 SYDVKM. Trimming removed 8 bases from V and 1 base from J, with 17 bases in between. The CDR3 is CASQLPAGINYGYTF. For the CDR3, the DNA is TGTGCCAGCCAACTCCCCGCGGGAATTAACTATGGCTACACCTTC.

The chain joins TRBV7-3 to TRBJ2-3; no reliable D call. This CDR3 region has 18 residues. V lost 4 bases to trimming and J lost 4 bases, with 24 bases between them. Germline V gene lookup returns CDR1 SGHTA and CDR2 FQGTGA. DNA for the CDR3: TGTGCCAGCAGCTCCAAACGGGTCGCGGCTAGTTTCTCAGATACGCAGTATTTT. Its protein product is CASSSKRVAASFSDTQYF. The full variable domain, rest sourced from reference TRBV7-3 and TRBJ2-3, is GAGVSQTPSNKVTEKGKYVELRCDPISGHTALYWYRQSLGQGPEFLIYFQGTGAADDSGLPNDRFFAVRPEGSVSTLKIQRTERGDSAVYLCASSSKRVAASFSDTQYFGPGTRLTVL.

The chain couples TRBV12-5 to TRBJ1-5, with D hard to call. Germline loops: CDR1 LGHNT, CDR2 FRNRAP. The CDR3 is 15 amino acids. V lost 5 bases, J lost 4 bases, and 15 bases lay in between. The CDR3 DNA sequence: TGTGCTAGTGGTCTCGCGTCCCCCTTGAATCAGCCCCAGCATTTT. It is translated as CASGLASPLNQPQHF.

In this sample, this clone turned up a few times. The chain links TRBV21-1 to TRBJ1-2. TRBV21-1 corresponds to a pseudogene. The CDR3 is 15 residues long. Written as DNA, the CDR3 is TGTGCCAGCAGCAAAGTTGAGGGTTGGTGCTATGGCTACACCTTC. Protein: CASSKVEGWCYGYTF.